Below, 32 T cell receptor beta chains from the same sample are listed, as sequenced in a study of T cell repertoires in aging, cancer and after chemotherapy. Amplification of TCR beta used genomic DNA extracted from peripheral blood. A mixed TRB-A/B primer pool amplified rearranged TRB by multiplex touch-down PCR. TCRdb itself ran the multiplex PCR reads through MiXCR, one entry per CDR3 protein. Of some 1,600 distinct CDR3 sequences detected, 20% to 25% appear once; the ten largest clones hold approximately 8%. The source material was blood. These receptors all stem from a human donor with a solid tumor.

Judged by abundance, this clonotype is medium-sized. The CDR3 bases are TGTGCCAGCAGTCGAATCGGCGGCGAAAAACTGTTTTTT. Protein: CASSRIGGEKLFF. The chain recombines TRBV6-6 with TRBJ1-4; D is unresolved. With 5 bases removed from V and 8 bases from J, the gap between germline ends came to 12 bases. Germline V CDR1 and CDR2: MNHNY, SVGAGI (reference sequence). The CDR3 is made up of 13 amino acids.

This clonotype was seen only a few times. V gene TRBV4-2 combines with J gene TRBJ1-5; D may be TRBD1 (6 bases). Per germline, CDR1 LGHNA and CDR2 YNFKEQ. Trimming removed 4 bases at V and 5 bases at J, with 18 bases between. The CDR3 is 16 residues long. The CDR3 here is CASSRKLQGEDQPQHF. CDR3 DNA: TGTGCCAGCAGCCGTAAACTACAGGGTGAGGATCAGCCCCAGCATTTT.

Concerning this clonotype: Possible read error: a much larger clone is one base away. The chain combines TRBV5-6 with TRBJ1-1; no reliable D call. CDR3 size: 15 residues. From germline, CDR1 is SGHDT and CDR2 YYEEEE. Deletions cut 4 bases from V and 3 bases from J, with 16 bases between. The CDR3 DNA is TGTGCCAGCAGCCAGAGGTCGAAATATGACACTGAAGCTTTCTTT. Its protein is CASSQRSKYDTEAFF.

Comment on this clonotype: A much larger clonotype is one base distant, so this may be a read error. The CDR3 sequence: CDSSFLGSSGANVLTF. CDR3 DNA: TGTGACAGCAGTTTCCTAGGGAGCTCTGGGGCCAACGTCCTGACTTTC. J is TRBJ2-6 and V is TRBV12-3 or TRBV12-4; tentatively, D is TRBD2 (5 bases). The CDR3 consists of 16 residues.

This clonotype counts as medium-sized (0.01 to 0.1%). The J gene is TRBJ1-2, the V gene TRBV20-1; 7 nucleotides align to TRBD1. This CDR3 comprises 12 residues. V gave up 3 bases and J gave up 6 bases; unmatched junction bases: 4. From germline, CDR1 is DFQATT and CDR2 SNEGSKA (reference sequence). The CDR3 coding sequence is TGCAGTGCTAGTGAGGGACAGCATGGCTACACCTTC. Encoded protein: CSASEGQHGYTF.

This clonotype counts as hyperexpanded. The chain recombines TRBV7-6 with TRBJ1-2; 7 bases align to TRBD1. Per germline, CDR1 SGHVS and CDR2 FNYEAQ. This CDR3 is built from 14 residues. J lost 5 bases, V lost 5 bases, and 8 bases had no gene match. CDR3 region: CASSPIDRVYGYTF. In nucleotides, the CDR3 is TGTGCCAGCAGCCCCATAGACAGGGTTTATGGCTACACCTTC.

V usage is TRBV6-1 and J usage is TRBJ2-3; D is unclear. Germline V lookup: CDR1 MNHNS, CDR2 SASEGT. V lost 2 bases to trimming and J lost 0 bases, with 12 bases between them. The CDR3 has 16 amino acids. CDR3: CASSEWSGQSTDTQYF. The CDR3 nucleotides are TGTGCCAGCAGTGAATGGTCAGGCCAAAGCACAGATACGCAGTATTTT.

The rearrangement uses TRBV29-1 and TRBJ2-5; 9 bases line up with TRBD2. V lost 7 bases to trimming and J lost 4 bases; unmatched junction nucleotides: 7. The CDR3 sequence is 13 residues long. In germline, CDR1 is SQVTM, CDR2 ANQGSEA. The CDR3 DNA is TGCAGCGCCGCGGGGGGGGGAGGAGAGACCCAGTACTTC. Translated, it gives CSAAGGGGETQYF.

This rearrangement joins TRBV5-6 to TRBJ2-1; D is unresolved. V lost 6 bases, J lost 8 bases, and 9 bases lay in between. Germline CDR1 is SGHDT and CDR2 is YYEEEE. The CDR3 is 11 residues long. This CDR3 is CASTLGYEQFF. Here the CDR3 DNA reads TGTGCCAGCACCCTAGGCTATGAGCAGTTCTTC.

By sample share, this clonotype is medium-sized. The chain recombines TRBV20-1 with TRBJ1-1, with D possibly matching TRBD1 (5 bases). The germline V gene has CDR1 DFQATT and CDR2 SNEGSKA (reference sequence). With 1 base removed from V and 0 bases from J, the gap between germline ends came to 9 bases. The CDR3 is 14 residues long. The CDR3 spells CSARVPGLNTEAFF. CDR3 bases: TGCAGTGCTAGAGTCCCAGGGCTGAACACTGAAGCTTTCTTT.

The V and J genes are TRBV15 and TRBJ2-5; D is perhaps TRBD1 (6 bases). V was trimmed by 4 bases and J by 1 base, leaving 13 bases between them. Germline CDR1 and CDR2: LNHNV and YYDKDF (reference sequence). The CDR3 length is 15 residues. The CDR3 region has the DNA TGTGCCACCAGCAAAGGGGGAAGGGGCCAAGAGACCCAGTACTTC. This gives the protein CATSKGGRGQETQYF.

This clonotype is classed as medium-sized (0.01 to 0.1%). The gene calls are TRBV5-3 and TRBJ2-2; 10 nucleotides agree with TRBD2. TRBV5-3 is reported as an ORF; its role is uncertain. Unmatched junction bases numbered 11, after V lost 4 bases and J lost 5 bases. The CDR3 is made up of 17 amino acids. The DNA of the CDR3 is TGTGCCAGAAGCCCGGGTTTAGCGGGGGGTTGTACCGGGGAGCTGTTTTTT. Protein sequence: CARSPGLAGGCTGELFF.

This clonotype was observed a single time. The chain has TRBV25-1 and TRBJ2-1; D possibly uses TRBD1 or TRBD2 (5 bases each). Trimming removed 2 bases from V and 2 bases from J, with 22 bases in between. Germline V gives CDR1 MGHDK, CDR2 SYGVNS. This CDR3 region has 19 residues. The DNA for the CDR3 is TGTGCCAGCAGTGAACCCGAGTACCTCAGGTCGGGACCCTACAATGAGCAGTTCTTC. It yields the protein CASSEPEYLRSGPYNEQFF.

The chain joins TRBV6-1 to TRBJ2-1, with D unresolved. V lost 8 bases and J lost 12, with 14 bases in between. The CDR3 sequence is 11 residues long. The germline CDR1 and CDR2 sequences are MNHNS and SASEGT. The CDR3 region is CASLEGIGQFF. The DNA of the CDR3 is TGTGCCAGCTTGGAAGGCATCGGGCAGTTCTTC.

The chain uses TRBV6-4 and TRBJ2-3; possible D gene TRBD2, 6 bases. The germline gives CDR1 MRHNA, CDR2 SNTAGT. V gave up 2 bases and J gave up 5 bases, with 8 bases separating them. This CDR3 has 13 amino acids. The chain's CDR3 is CASSDGEVDTQYF. Here the CDR3 DNA reads TGTGCCAGCAGTGACGGGGAGGTAGATACGCAGTATTTT.

This clonotype is large in the sample. This chain joins TRBV6-1 and TRBJ2-7; D is undetermined. Trimming pared 3 bases from V and 2 bases from J, leaving 5 bases between. The CDR3 consists of 12 residues. The germline CDR1 and CDR2 sequences are MNHNS and SASEGT. The CDR3 here is CASSDGAYEQYF. CDR3 nucleotides: TGTGCCAGCAGTGATGGGGCCTACGAGCAGTACTTC.

Sample share makes this clonotype large (0.1 to 1%). The chain uses TRBV19 and TRBJ1-3; TRBD1 agrees at 8 bases. Germline CDR1 LNHDA, CDR2 SQIVND (reference sequence). Trimming removed 4 bases from V and 2 bases from J; junction bases left unmatched: 4. The CDR3 spans 15 residues. The DNA of the CDR3 is TGTGCCAGTAGTAGCTGGACAGGGCCTGGAAACACCATATATTTT. Encoded protein: CASSSWTGPGNTIYF.

This clonotype is classed as medium-sized. The genes are TRBV7-3 and TRBJ1-1; the D gene is possibly TRBD1 (5 bases). This CDR3 has 15 amino acids. From germline, CDR1 is SGHTA and CDR2 FQGTGA. V lost 0 bases and J lost 7, with 15 bases in between. The CDR3 DNA reads as TGTGCCAGCAGCTTAACGGGGGAACATGCCCTTGAAGCTTTCTTT. This gives the protein CASSLTGEHALEAFF.

The V gene is TRBV6-6, the J gene TRBJ2-5, with TRBD1 matching 10 bases. The CDR3 loop spans 17 amino acids. The trim removed 6 bases at V and 2 bases at J, leaving 12 bases unmatched. Germline V gene lookup returns CDR1 MNHNY and CDR2 SVGAGI (reference sequence). The CDR3 DNA reads TGTGCCAGCAGCACCGGACAGGGGGTTTCCCATCAAGAGACCCAGTACTTC. This sequence encodes CASSTGQGVSHQETQYF.

J is TRBJ1-2 and V is TRBV11-2; 7 bases are shared with TRBD1. Germline loops: CDR1 SGHAT, CDR2 FQNNGV. Trimming at V came to 5 bases and at J to 3 bases, leaving 15 bases not matched to a gene. The CDR3 runs to 17 residues. CDR3 in amino acids: CASSQGAGGGEDYGYTF. The CDR3 DNA follows: TGTGCCAGCAGCCAAGGGGCAGGGGGAGGAGAGGACTATGGCTACACCTTC.

Regarding this clonotype: A much larger clone lies one base from this, so it may be a read error. The chain carries TRBV7-6 and TRBJ2-1, with TRBD2 as a possible D gene (6 bases). Germline CDR1 SGHVS, CDR2 FNYEAQ. The CDR3 length is 15 residues. CDR3 sequence: CAISLDGGSYNEQFF. CDR3 bases: TGTGCCATCAGCCTAGACGGGGGCTCCTACAATGAGCAGTTCTTC.

This clonotype was found once. A much larger clone sits a single nucleotide away, making a read error possible. This chain uses TRBV5-1 with TRBJ1-1; 8 bases agree with TRBD1. CDR1 and CDR2 from the germline V gene are SGHRS and YFSETQ. This CDR3 comprises 14 residues. The CDR3, as DNA: TGTGCCGGCAGCTTGGACAGGGCGAGCACTGAAGCTTTCTTT. Its protein product is CAGSLDRASTEAFF.

In its sample, this clonotype ranks as medium-sized. This chain connects TRBV6-5 to TRBJ2-5, with 8 positions matching TRBD2. CDR3 size: 17 residues. J was trimmed by 4 bases and V by 0 bases; bases with no gene match: 10. CDR1 and CDR2 (germline): MNHEY, SVGAGI. CDR3 DNA sequence: TGTGCCAGCAGTTACTCGCTAGGAGCGGGAGCCCGAGAGACCCAGTACTTC. It encodes CASSYSLGAGARETQYF.

A note on this clonotype: A much larger clone sits a single nucleotide away, making a read error possible. The CDR3 loop is CASSYRLANEQFF. The CDR3 region has the DNA TGTGCCAGCAGCTACAGACTAGCCAATGAGCAGTTCTTC. The chain recombines TRBV5-6 with TRBJ2-1, with TRBD2 matching over 7 bases. V was pared by 3 bases and J by 6 bases, with 3 bases of the junction left unmatched. Germline CDR1 and CDR2: SGHDT and YYEEEE. The CDR3 is 13 residues long. Supplemented by reference TRBV5-6 and TRBJ2-1, the full variable domain reads DAGVTQSPTHLIKTRGQQVTLRCSPKSGHDTVSWYQQALGQGPQFIFQYYEEEERQRGNFPDRFSGHQFPNYSSELNVNALLLGDSALYLCASSYRLANEQFFGPGTRLTVL.

This clonotype rates as large. V and J are TRBV30 and TRBJ2-5; unclear D gene. Germline CDR1 reads GTSNPN; CDR2 reads SVGIG (reference sequence). The CDR3 loop spans 11 amino acids. Trimming left V 5 bases short and J 4 bases short, with 8 bases between. CDR3 in amino acids: CAWLGLETQYF. The CDR3 bases are TGTGCCTGGCTAGGGCTAGAGACCCAGTACTTC.

Only a few counts were recorded for this clonotype. V and J are TRBV29-1 and TRBJ2-5; 10 nucleotides line up with TRBD1. This CDR3 region has 15 residues. The V and J ends lost 3 bases and 3 bases, in that order; junction bases with no gene match: 7. Germline V CDR1 and CDR2: SQVTM, ANQGSEA. CDR3 in amino acids: CSVETGGYIEETQYF. Written as DNA, the CDR3 is TGCAGCGTTGAGACAGGGGGCTATATCGAAGAGACCCAGTACTTC.

Details on this clonotype: This sequence may be a read error, since a much larger clone differs from it by one base. The chain carries TRBV12-3 or TRBV12-4 and TRBJ2-5, with D unresolved. Trimming took 0 bases from V and 4 from J, leaving 6 bases between them. This CDR3 has 13 amino acids. The CDR3 bases are TGTGCCAGCAGTTTAGCCACCCCAGAGACCCAGTACTTC. This encodes CASSLATPETQYF.

This clonotype came up a few times. The chain links TRBV5-4 to TRBJ2-1; tentative D call: TRBD2 (5 bases). Trimming took 2 bases from V and 6 from J, leaving 18 bases between them. Germline V CDR1 and CDR2: SGHNT, YYREEE (reference sequence). CDR3 length: 16 residues. In nucleotides, the CDR3 is TGTGCCAGCAGCTTTTCTGTACTAGTGGTAGGCAATGAGCAGTTCTTC. This gives the protein CASSFSVLVVGNEQFF.

In its sample, this clonotype is medium-sized. This rearrangement joins TRBV5-4 to TRBJ1-4, with TRBD1 matching 10 bases. The V segment lost 1 base and the J segment 8 bases; nucleotides outside the gene matches: 5. The length of the CDR3 is 15 residues. Germline CDR1 SGHNT, CDR2 YYREEE (reference sequence). This CDR3 reads CASSLTGTGAEKLFF. DNA of the CDR3: TGTGCCAGCAGCTTGACCGGGACAGGGGCGGAAAAACTGTTTTTT.

This clonotype occurred a few times. The gene calls are TRBV20-1 and TRBJ2-3; D is ambiguous. V shed 1 base and J shed 3 bases, with 11 bases lying between them. Germline loops: CDR1 DFQATT, CDR2 SNEGSKA (reference sequence). The CDR3 extends over 14 amino acids. The CDR3 DNA reads TGCAGTGCTAGAGGGGGTGGACCAACAGATACGCAGTATTTT. Translated, it gives CSARGGGPTDTQYF.

Note on this clonotype: A much larger clone lies a single base off, so this may be a read error. The chain combines TRBV7-2 with TRBJ2-5; D is uncertain. Looked up from germline, CDR1 is SGHTA and CDR2 is FQGNSA. With 5 bases removed from V and 7 bases from J, the gap between germline ends came to 17 bases. This CDR3 has 14 amino acids. The CDR3 region is CASSPTPIKGTQYF. CDR3 DNA sequence: TGTGCCAGCAGCCCCACCCCGATTAAGGGGACCCAGTACTTC.

This clonotype is termed large (0.1 to 1%). V usage is TRBV5-6 and J usage is TRBJ1-2; D gene unclear. The CDR3 is 17 amino acids. Trimming left V 0 bases short and J 2 bases short, with 17 bases between. Germline V gene sequence: CDR1 SGHDT, CDR2 YYEEEE. DNA of the CDR3: TGTGCCAGCAGCTTGGTGGCACACCCTTTAGGGAACTATGGCTACACCTTC. Residues: CASSLVAHPLGNYGYTF.